This TCR beta chain was sequenced in a study of neurological immune-mediated disorders. Study context: The study included around 34 multiple sclerosis patients, about 31 relapsing-remitting and 3 secondary progressive.

Using its own MiXCR run on the 5' RACE reads, TCRdb lists one record per CDR3 protein. The sample records 45,000 to 65,000 distinct CDR3 sequences, about 4.2% being singletons. V shed 5 bases and J shed 0 bases, with 17 bases lying between them. Germline CDR1 reads DFQATT; CDR2 reads SNEGSKA (reference sequence). The CDR3 has 17 amino acids. Unsorted libraries were generated from 2 million PBMCs held at -80 degrees C. This clonotype occurred many times. This rearrangement joins TRBV20-1 to TRBJ1-6, with D possibly being TRBD1 (5 bases). Source material: PBMCs. The TCR sequence derives from a man aged 45 to 65 with multiple sclerosis. The CDR3 sequence is CSAGAAAHYSYNSPLHF. The CDR3 DNA is TGCAGTGCTGGGGCGGCAGCCCACTACTCCTATAATTCACCCCTCCACTTT.